Below are 32 T cell receptor beta chains sequenced from a single sample in a study of brain T cells in children with intractable seizures. The method was immunoSEQ multiplex PCR; TCRdb's version includes in-frame clones alone and lacks a portion of them. The data hold 75,000 to 80,000 clones, with around 93% observed a single time. Sequences were derived from peripheral blood, sampled at surgery. These receptors all come from a boy under three years old with tuberous sclerosis and intractable seizures.

The V and J genes are TRBV18 and TRBJ1-1; 8 bases map to TRBD1. The V gene end was trimmed by 3 bases and the J gene end by 5 bases; junction bases not matched to a gene: 8. Germline CDR1 reads KGHSH; CDR2 reads LQKENI. CDR3 size: 15 residues. Written as DNA, the CDR3 is TGTGCCAGCTCACCCCACGGACAGGGCGGGACTGAAGCTTTCTTT. Residues: CASSPHGQGGTEAFF.

V is TRBV7-9 and J is TRBJ2-3; TRBD1 aligns across 8 bases. CDR1 is SEHNR and CDR2 is FQNEAQ in the germline V gene (reference sequence). J lost 2 bases, V lost 4 bases, and 8 bases had no gene match. The length of the CDR3 is 16 residues. The CDR3 region has the DNA TGTGCCAGCAGCTCCCTGGACAGGGACTCCACAGATACGCAGTATTTT. Its protein is CASSSLDRDSTDTQYF.

CDR3 nucleotides: TGTGCCAGCAGTTCGGACTCTTTGACCCAGTACTTC. It encodes CASSSDSLTQYF. The chain joins TRBV12-3 or TRBV12-4 to TRBJ2-5; D is perhaps TRBD2 (5 bases). The CDR3 is made up of 12 amino acids. Trimming pared 4 bases from V and 7 bases from J, leaving 10 bases between.

This chain uses TRBV27 with TRBJ2-3; 7 positions match TRBD2. The germline gives CDR1 MNHEY, CDR2 SMNVEV (reference sequence). There are 15 residues in the CDR3. Unmatched junction bases numbered 5, after V lost 5 bases and J lost 0 bases. The CDR3 is CASSALAVSTDTQYF. CDR3 nucleotide sequence: TGTGCCAGCAGTGCCCTAGCGGTTAGCACAGATACGCAGTATTTT.

V gene TRBV5-1 combines with J gene TRBJ2-3; maybe TRBD1 (5 bases). The CDR3 is 14 residues long. CDR1 SGHRS and CDR2 YFSETQ come from the germline V gene. Trimming took off 4 bases at V and 0 bases at J, with 9 bases between the two ends. The CDR3 DNA sequence: TGCGCCAGCAGCGCAGGGTCTAGCACAGATACGCAGTATTTT. Translation gives CASSAGSSTDTQYF.

The V gene is TRBV6-6, the J gene TRBJ2-7; D possibly uses TRBD1 or TRBD2 (5 bases each). The germline V gene has CDR1 MNHNY and CDR2 SVGAGI (reference sequence). The CDR3 has 13 residues. V was clipped by 10 bases and J by 2 bases, with 15 bases between them. The CDR3 nucleotides are TGTGCCACCACGGGGCACAATCCCTACGAGCAGTACTTC. Protein product: CATTGHNPYEQYF.

The genes are TRBV5-4 and TRBJ2-7; D may be TRBD2 (6 bases). Germline V gene lookup returns CDR1 SGHNT and CDR2 YYREEE (reference sequence). There are 16 residues in the CDR3. Trimming pared 3 bases from V and 2 bases from J, leaving 18 bases between. CDR3 nucleotides: TGTGCCAGCAGCTGGGGTGGCGGGATGGTGACCTACGAGCAGTACTTC. Protein product: CASSWGGGMVTYEQYF. Looking up the rest from reference TRBV5-4 and TRBJ2-7 gives the full variable domain: ETGVTQSPTHLIKTRGQQVTLRCSSQSGHNTVSWYQQALGQGPQFIFQYYREEENGRGNFPPRFSGLQFPNYSSELNVNALELDDSALYLCASSWGGGMVTYEQYFGPGTRLTVT.

The chain recombines TRBV2 with TRBJ1-5, with D perhaps TRBD1 (5 bases). V was cut by 3 bases and J by 3 bases, with 9 bases left in between. Germline CDR1 and CDR2: SNHLY and FYNNEI. The CDR3 runs 14 residues. CDR3: CASSDGAVNQPQHF. The CDR3 DNA sequence: TGTGCCAGCAGTGACGGGGCCGTCAATCAGCCCCAGCATTTT.

V is TRBV30 and J is TRBJ1-6; D is unresolved. The V gene lost 1 base and the J gene lost 0 bases, with 7 bases spanning the gap. This CDR3 has 15 amino acids. CDR1 is GTSNPN and CDR2 is SVGIG in the germline V gene (reference sequence). Here the CDR3 reads CAWSAGSSYNSPLHF. CDR3 in DNA: TGTGCCTGGAGTGCGGGTAGCTCCTATAATTCACCCCTCCACTTT.

This chain links TRBV4-1 with TRBJ1-4; D might be TRBD1 (5 bases). This CDR3 contains 18 residues. From germline, CDR1 is MGHRA and CDR2 YSYEKL. V was clipped by 1 base and J by 7 bases, with 22 bases between them. As DNA, the CDR3 is TGCGCCAGCAGCCAAGTACGTCCCGGGCGGATGGGGGGTGAAAAACTGTTTTTT. As protein: CASSQVRPGRMGGEKLFF.

V and J are TRBV5-1 and TRBJ1-2; D perhaps matches TRBD1 (5 bases). V lost 2 bases to trimming and J lost 1 base, with 21 bases between them. Germline V gene data show CDR1 as SGHRS and CDR2 as YFSETQ. This CDR3 is built from 18 residues. The CDR3 sequence: CASSFRGTVPRDNYGYTF. The CDR3 DNA reads TGCGCCAGCAGCTTCCGCGGGACGGTTCCCCGGGATAACTATGGCTACACCTTC. The entire variable domain, with the rest obtained from reference TRBV5-1 and TRBJ1-2, is as follows: KAGVTQTPRYLIKTRGQQVTLSCSPISGHRSVSWYQQTPGQGLQFLFEYFSETQRNKGNFPGRFSGRQFSNSRSEMNVSTLELGDSALYLCASSFRGTVPRDNYGYTFGSGTRLTVV.

This clone was found once. The chain links TRBV19 to TRBJ1-5; D might be TRBD1 (5 bases). V lost 7 bases and J lost 3, with 13 bases in between. In germline, CDR1 is LNHDA, CDR2 SQIVND (reference sequence). The CDR3 is 14 residues long. CDR3 DNA sequence: TGTGCCAGTATGGAGGGGATTCTCAATCAGCCCCAGCATTTT. It codes for CASMEGILNQPQHF.

The V and J genes are TRBV19 and TRBJ1-2; 8 bases fit TRBD1. CDR3 length: 13 amino acids. Germline loops: CDR1 LNHDA, CDR2 SQIVND (reference sequence). V lost 4 bases and J lost 5; bases outside the gene matches: 3. The CDR3 sequence is CASSTTGGYGYTF. The CDR3 nucleotides are TGTGCCAGTAGTACTACAGGGGGATATGGCTACACCTTC.

For this clone: One junction end does not reproduce the germline sequence, and a read error may be involved. This sequence joins TRBV7-7 and TRBJ2-5, with TRBD2 matching 8 bases. The CDR3 is 15 residues long. Germline assignment: CDR1 SSHAT and CDR2 FNYEAQ (reference sequence). The CDR3 region has the DNA TGTGCTAGCAGCTTCCTCGCGGGGGGCAGCGAGACCCAGTACTTC. It codes for CASSFLAGGSETQYF.

This chain connects TRBV7-9 to TRBJ1-5; D gene ambiguous. Germline lookup yields CDR1 SEHNR and CDR2 FQNEAQ (reference sequence). The CDR3 extends over 12 amino acids. With 0 bases removed from V and 6 bases from J, the gap between germline ends came to 3 bases. The CDR3 DNA reads TGTGCCAGCAGCTTAGCGTTTCAGCCCCAGCATTTT. Its protein product is CASSLAFQPQHF.

The rearrangement uses TRBV27 and TRBJ2-1; D is undetermined. V was shortened by 5 bases and J by 3 bases, with 17 bases between the two germline ends. Germline values: CDR1 MNHEY, CDR2 SMNVEV (reference sequence). The CDR3 length is 16 residues. This CDR3 reads CASSPLGGSLYNEQFF. CDR3 DNA sequence: TGTGCCAGCAGTCCGCTCGGCGGCAGCCTCTACAATGAGCAGTTCTTC.

This clone appeared a single time. The chain recombines TRBV14 with TRBJ2-1; 9 nucleotides line up with TRBD2. V lost 4 bases, J lost 10 bases, and 14 bases stayed unmatched. This CDR3 is 16 amino acids long. Germline-derived CDR1 and CDR2 are SGHDN and FVKESK. The CDR3 region is CASSLSPTSGGPEQFF. The CDR3 DNA sequence: TGTGCCAGCAGCCTCTCTCCTACCAGCGGGGGGCCCGAGCAGTTCTTC.

This chain uses TRBV6-6 with TRBJ1-3; D is uncertain. V dropped 0 bases and J dropped 3 bases, with 12 bases sitting between them. This CDR3 is built from 16 residues. Germline values: CDR1 MNHNY, CDR2 SVGAGI (reference sequence). The CDR3 DNA reads as TGTGCCAGCAGTTACTCTGAGAGACCCTTTGGAAACACCATATATTTT. Translation gives CASSYSERPFGNTIYF.

The chain has TRBV2 and TRBJ1-2; the D gene is possibly TRBD1 (6 bases). V lost 4 bases and J 4 bases, leaving 22 bases between the germline ends. CDR1 is SNHLY and CDR2 is FYNNEI in the germline V gene. The CDR3 contains 17 residues. For the CDR3, the DNA is TGTGCCAGCAGTGGGGCCAGGGGAACTCCACGGTTCTATGGCTACACCTTC. Translated, it gives CASSGARGTPRFYGYTF.

The J gene is TRBJ1-6, the V gene TRBV2, with D uncertain. Looked up from germline, CDR1 is SNHLY and CDR2 is FYNNEI. The CDR3 covers 13 residues. The germline V and J ends were trimmed by 2 bases and 11 bases, with 10 bases remaining between them. CDR3 nucleotide sequence: TGTGCCAGCAGTGAAACCGGTAGGGCACCCCTCCACTTT. Protein sequence: CASSETGRAPLHF.

The CDR3 nucleotides read TGTGCCAGCGGCTCTGGAAACACCATATATTTT. It translates to CASGSGNTIYF. The chain carries TRBV6-5 and TRBJ1-3; no definite D call. The CDR3 loop spans 11 amino acids. V lost 8 bases and J 0 bases, leaving 2 bases between the germline ends. The germline V gene has CDR1 MNHEY and CDR2 SVGAGI.

The CDR3 region has the DNA TGTGCCAGCAGCAAAGCCGAGTATGGCTACACCTTC. Encoded protein: CASSKAEYGYTF. The J gene is TRBJ1-2, the V gene TRBV21-1. TRBV21-1 constitutes a pseudogene. This CDR3 comprises 12 residues.

The chain combines TRBV20-1 with TRBJ2-7; the D is unclear. Germline V gene data show CDR1 as DFQATT and CDR2 as SNEGSKA (reference sequence). This CDR3 is built from 12 residues. Trimming left V 3 bases short and J 2 bases short, with 8 bases between. This CDR3 is CSASSRTYEQYF. The CDR3 region has the DNA TGCAGTGCTAGTAGCAGGACCTACGAGCAGTACTTC.

V is TRBV30 and J is TRBJ1-2; D remains unclear. This CDR3 region has 14 residues. Germline CDR1 and CDR2: GTSNPN and SVGIG (reference sequence). Trimming removed 0 bases from V and 3 bases from J, with 11 bases in between. CDR3 nucleotide sequence: TGTGCCTGGAGTGTGAAGGCAGTTTACTATGGCTACACCTTC. This translates into CAWSVKAVYYGYTF. Variable domain in full (rest from reference TRBV30 and TRBJ1-2): SQTIHQWPATLVQPVGSPLSLECTVEGTSNPNLYWYRQAAGRGLQLLFYSVGIGQISSEVPQNLSASRPQDRQFILSSKKLLLSDSGFYLCAWSVKAVYYGYTFGSGTRLTVV.

This chain connects TRBV2 to TRBJ2-5, with TRBD1 matching 10 bases. CDR1 and CDR2 (germline): SNHLY, FYNNEI. The V gene end was trimmed by 10 bases and the J gene end by 3 bases; junction bases not matched to a gene: 14. CDR3 length: 16 amino acids. The CDR3 reads CAKDHPDRGEEETQYF. CDR3 bases: TGTGCCAAAGATCACCCGGACAGGGGGGAGGAAGAGACCCAGTACTTC.

The gene calls are TRBV2 and TRBJ1-2; the D gene is possibly TRBD1 (6 bases). CDR1 is SNHLY, CDR2 FYNNEI, per germline. The CDR3 loop spans 15 amino acids. V lost 1 base to trimming and J lost 2 bases, with 11 bases between them. CDR3 sequence reads: CASSEVTGLNYGYTF. The CDR3 nucleotides read TGTGCCAGCAGTGAAGTCACAGGGTTAAACTATGGCTACACCTTC. Full variable domain (remainder filled in from reference TRBV2 and TRBJ1-2): EPEVTQTPSHQVTQMGQEVILRCVPISNHLYFYWYRQILGQKVEFLVSFYNNEISEKSEIFDDQFSVERPDGSNFTLKIRSTKLEDSAMYFCASSEVTGLNYGYTFGSGTRLTVV.

The J gene is TRBJ1-2, the V gene TRBV4-1, with TRBD1 as a possible D gene (5 bases). This CDR3 spans 14 amino acids. V gave up 0 bases and J gave up 4 bases, with 9 bases separating them. Germline CDR1 is MGHRA and CDR2 is YSYEKL. CDR3 coding DNA: TGCGCCAGCAGCCAAGATGACGGGGCCTATGGCTACACCTTC. Translated, it gives CASSQDDGAYGYTF.

The chain employs TRBV27 and TRBJ2-7, with D perhaps TRBD2 (6 bases). The V end lost 3 bases, the J end lost 5 bases, and 23 bases lay between the germline ends. This CDR3 comprises 17 residues. Germline assignment: CDR1 MNHEY and CDR2 SMNVEV (reference sequence). The CDR3 DNA reads TGTGCCAGCAGTTTGGGCCCCCCGGGACTCCTCCCGGACGAGCAGTACTTC. This translates into CASSLGPPGLLPDEQYF.

Comment on this clone: A junction end diverges from the germline sequence, so it may reflect a read error. The chain links TRBV7-7 to TRBJ2-5; TRBD2 is a possible D gene (5 bases). This CDR3 contains 13 residues. Germline lookup yields CDR1 SSHAT and CDR2 FNYEAQ (reference sequence). CDR3 loop: CASSFRAGETQYF. The DNA for the CDR3 is TGTGCTAGCAGCTTCCGCGCGGGAGAGACCCAGTACTTC.

The rearrangement links TRBV9 to TRBJ2-5; the match to TRBD2 covers 9 bases. The CDR3 sequence is 17 residues long. Germline-derived CDR1 and CDR2 are SGDLS and YYNGEE. V shed 0 bases, J shed 2 bases, and the junction held 8 bases outside the gene matches. CDR3: CASSVGDSGGLQETQYF. The CDR3 DNA reads TGTGCCAGCAGCGTAGGCGATAGCGGGGGACTTCAAGAGACCCAGTACTTC.

V gene TRBV6-6 combines with J gene TRBJ1-2, with 7 positions matching TRBD1. Germline CDR1 is MNHNY and CDR2 is SVGAGI (reference sequence). The CDR3 loop spans 14 amino acids. Trimming removed 2 bases from V and 3 bases from J; junction bases left unmatched: 3. The CDR3 loop reads CASSYEGADYGYTF. Written as DNA, the CDR3 is TGTGCCAGCAGTTACGAGGGGGCGGACTATGGCTACACCTTC.

The gene calls are TRBV11-3 and TRBJ1-2, with D unresolved. The length of the CDR3 is 13 residues. The V and J ends lost 3 bases and 8 bases respectively, with 13 bases between them. Germline CDR1 is SGHNT and CDR2 is YENEEA. CDR3 DNA sequence: TGTGCCAGCAGCTTGCTGGGTAACTGGGGCTACACCTTC. Translating it yields CASSLLGNWGYTF.